A selection of T cell receptor beta chains follows, all from one sample in a study of Graves' ophthalmopathy and Graves' hyperthyroidism. TCRdb reprocessed the multiplex PCR reads with MiXCR, giving one entry per CDR3 protein. Seen here are 200,000 to 250,000 distinct CDR3 sequences, around a fifth observed once, and the top ten hold roughly 42%. The sample comprised peripheral blood. The receptor set was obtained from a woman in her fifties or sixties with Graves' ophthalmopathy. Both conserved end residues are trimmed from each CDR3. A D gene is named only where the DNA matches it firmly.

V: TRBV12-5; J: TRBJ1-1; D: .; CDR3: ASGFTPPIKAF
V: TRBV2; J: TRBJ2-2; D: TRBD2; CDR3: ASKIAGGGFGELF
V: TRBV20-1; J: TRBJ2-4; D: TRBD2; CDR3: SARVSLRGIQY
V: TRBV19; J: TRBJ2-4; D: .; CDR3: ASQGQGMAKNIQY
V: TRBV2; J: TRBJ2-7; D: TRBD2; CDR3: ASMWGRGLAVCEQY
V: TRBV30; J: TRBJ1-1; D: .; CDR3: AWSPGPWAEAF
V: TRBV12-3/TRBV12-4; J: TRBJ2-5; D: .; CDR3: ASSTGSPETQY
V: TRBV10-3; J: TRBJ1-5; D: .; CDR3: AISGLSNQPQH
V: TRBV20-1; J: TRBJ2-5; D: .; CDR3: SCRRQETQY
V: TRBV20-1; J: TRBJ1-1; D: .; CDR3: SARDPTGSGAF
V: TRBV30; J: TRBJ1-1; D: .; CDR3: ATLQPGGHEAF
V: TRBV20-1; J: TRBJ2-7; D: .; CDR3: SASKRQGEQY
V: TRBV6-1; J: TRBJ1-3; D: .; CDR3: ASSKDGTTIY
V: TRBV7-9; J: TRBJ1-1; D: .; CDR3: ASSSQIQGYTEAF
V: TRBV20-1; J: TRBJ2-4; D: TRBD1; CDR3: SARGLGTAAIQY
V: TRBV20-1; J: TRBJ2-7; D: TRBD2; CDR3: SAYTSGSHNEQY
V: TRBV20-1; J: TRBJ2-5; D: TRBD2; CDR3: SASKTSGQETQY
V: TRBV13; J: TRBJ2-4; D: .; CDR3: ASSLTDSPYYTKNIQY
V: TRBV28; J: TRBJ2-7; D: TRBD2; CDR3: ASNGLGYEQY
V: TRBV27; J: TRBJ2-7; D: .; CDR3: ASSLLGEQY
V: TRBV10-1; J: TRBJ2-3; D: .; CDR3: ASRSGDTQY
V: TRBV6-5; J: TRBJ2-2; D: .; CDR3: ASSYGPDNTGELF
V: TRBV20-1; J: TRBJ2-7; D: TRBD1; CDR3: SARERTGTPYEQY
V: TRBV2; J: TRBJ1-1; D: .; CDR3: ASIRPQTSAEAF
V: TRBV5-1; J: TRBJ2-7; D: .; CDR3: ASSPAWGGLRYEQY
V: TRBV12-3/TRBV12-4; J: TRBJ1-2; D: .; CDR3: ASRQAGTNLYGYT
V: TRBV12-3/TRBV12-4; J: TRBJ1-2; D: .; CDR3: ASSLVGRRGYT
V: TRBV7-9; J: TRBJ1-1; D: .; CDR3: ASRGHSLNTEAF
V: TRBV28; J: TRBJ1-1; D: .; CDR3: ASSPPGPRGEAF
V: TRBV12-3/TRBV12-4; J: TRBJ1-1; D: .; CDR3: ASSLFQGRDGTEAF
V: TRBV6-1; J: TRBJ1-1; D: .; CDR3: ASIAEGNVNTEAF
V: TRBV9; J: TRBJ1-2; D: .; CDR3: ASSVDPGIDYGYT
V: TRBV11-2; J: TRBJ2-5; D: .; CDR3: ASGETQY
V: TRBV19; J: TRBJ1-1; D: TRBD1; CDR3: ASGQGSNTEAF
V: TRBV12-3/TRBV12-4; J: TRBJ1-6; D: .; CDR3: ASSYFLPQGNSPLH
V: TRBV6-1; J: TRBJ1-5; D: .; CDR3: ASIHLEGNQPQH
V: TRBV2; J: TRBJ1-4; D: .; CDR3: ASTTGFGEKLF
V: TRBV28; J: TRBJ2-7; D: TRBD1; CDR3: ASSDRDRGWYEQY
V: TRBV28; J: TRBJ2-6; D: .; CDR3: ASSLFRISGANVLT
V: TRBV5-1; J: TRBJ2-7; D: .; CDR3: ASSNEGASYEQY
V: TRBV6-1; J: TRBJ2-2; D: .; CDR3: ASSPARAGELF
V: TRBV4-2; J: TRBJ2-5; D: TRBD2; CDR3: ASSHPQREPQETQY
V: TRBV11-2; J: TRBJ2-6; D: TRBD1; CDR3: ASSHGQGAPFSGANVLT
V: TRBV5-1; J: TRBJ2-7; D: .; CDR3: ASRLWGQGGPYEQY
V: TRBV7-9; J: TRBJ2-7; D: .; CDR3: ASTRSGSIEQY